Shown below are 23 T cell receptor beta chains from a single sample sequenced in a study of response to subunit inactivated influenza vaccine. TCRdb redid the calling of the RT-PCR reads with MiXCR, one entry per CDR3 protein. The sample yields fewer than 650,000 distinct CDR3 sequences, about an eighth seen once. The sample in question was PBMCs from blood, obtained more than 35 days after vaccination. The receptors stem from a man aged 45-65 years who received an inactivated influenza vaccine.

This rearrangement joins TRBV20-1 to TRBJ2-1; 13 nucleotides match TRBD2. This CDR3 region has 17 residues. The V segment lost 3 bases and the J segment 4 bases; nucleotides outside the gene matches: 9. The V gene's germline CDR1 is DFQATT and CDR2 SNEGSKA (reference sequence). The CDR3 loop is CSASRLAGGLQYNEQFF. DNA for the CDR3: TGCAGTGCTAGCCGACTAGCGGGAGGTCTTCAATACAATGAGCAGTTCTTC.

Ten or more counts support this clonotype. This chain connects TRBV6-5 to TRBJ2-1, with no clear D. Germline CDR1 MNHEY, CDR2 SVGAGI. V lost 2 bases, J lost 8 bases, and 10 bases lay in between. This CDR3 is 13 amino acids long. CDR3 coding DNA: TGTGCCAGCAGTTACAACTACGGGTATGAGCAGTTCTTC. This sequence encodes CASSYNYGYEQFF.

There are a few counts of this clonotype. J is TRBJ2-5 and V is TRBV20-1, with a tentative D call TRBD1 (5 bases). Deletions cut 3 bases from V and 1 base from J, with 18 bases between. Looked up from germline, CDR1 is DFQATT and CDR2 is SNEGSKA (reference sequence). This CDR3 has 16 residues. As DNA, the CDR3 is TGCAGTGCTAGTAATCGAAGGGGCCCCATCCAAGAGACCCAGTACTTC. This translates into CSASNRRGPIQETQYF.

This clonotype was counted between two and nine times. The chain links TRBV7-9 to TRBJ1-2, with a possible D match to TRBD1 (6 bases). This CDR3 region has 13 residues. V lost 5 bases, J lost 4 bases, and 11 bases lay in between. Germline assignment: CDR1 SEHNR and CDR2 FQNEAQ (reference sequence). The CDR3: CASSVTGPYGYTF. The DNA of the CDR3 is TGTGCCAGCAGCGTAACAGGGCCCTATGGCTACACCTTC.

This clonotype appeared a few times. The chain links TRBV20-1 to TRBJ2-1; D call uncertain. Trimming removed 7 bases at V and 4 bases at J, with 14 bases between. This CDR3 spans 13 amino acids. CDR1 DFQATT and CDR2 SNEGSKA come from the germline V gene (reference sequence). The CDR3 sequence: CSVHRISYNEQFF. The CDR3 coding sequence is TGCAGTGTCCACCGAATCTCATACAATGAGCAGTTCTTC.

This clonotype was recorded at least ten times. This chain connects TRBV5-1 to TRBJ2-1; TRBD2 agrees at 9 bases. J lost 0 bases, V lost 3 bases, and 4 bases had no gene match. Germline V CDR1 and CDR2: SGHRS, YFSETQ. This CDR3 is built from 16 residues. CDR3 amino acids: CASSSAGGRSYNEQFF. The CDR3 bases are TGCGCCAGCAGCTCAGCGGGGGGACGCTCCTACAATGAGCAGTTCTTC.

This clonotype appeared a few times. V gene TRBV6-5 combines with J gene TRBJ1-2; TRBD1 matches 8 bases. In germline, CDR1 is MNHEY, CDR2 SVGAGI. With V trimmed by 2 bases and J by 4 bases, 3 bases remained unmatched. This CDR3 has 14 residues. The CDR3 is CASSYGQGVYGYTF. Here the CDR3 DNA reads TGTGCCAGCAGTTACGGACAGGGCGTCTATGGCTACACCTTC.

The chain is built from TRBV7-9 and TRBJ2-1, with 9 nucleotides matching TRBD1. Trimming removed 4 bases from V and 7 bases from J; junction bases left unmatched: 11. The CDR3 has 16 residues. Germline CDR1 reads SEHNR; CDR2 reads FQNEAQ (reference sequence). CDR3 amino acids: CASSSTGTGRKNEQFF. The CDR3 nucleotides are TGTGCCAGCAGCTCTACCGGGACAGGGAGAAAGAATGAGCAGTTCTTC.

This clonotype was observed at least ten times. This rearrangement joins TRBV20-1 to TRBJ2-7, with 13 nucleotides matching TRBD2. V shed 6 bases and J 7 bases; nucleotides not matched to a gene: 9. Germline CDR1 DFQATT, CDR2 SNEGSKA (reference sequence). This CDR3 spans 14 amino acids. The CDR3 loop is CSAAGLAGVREQYF. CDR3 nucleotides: TGCAGTGCCGCCGGACTAGCGGGAGTTAGGGAGCAGTACTTC.

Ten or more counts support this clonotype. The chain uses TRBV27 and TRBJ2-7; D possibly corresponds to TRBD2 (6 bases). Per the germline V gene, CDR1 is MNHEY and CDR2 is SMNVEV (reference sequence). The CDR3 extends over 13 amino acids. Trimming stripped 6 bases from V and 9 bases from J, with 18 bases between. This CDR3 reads CASRDYAGLVQYF. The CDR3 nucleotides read TGTGCCAGCAGGGACTACGCCGGCCTCGTGCAGTACTTC.

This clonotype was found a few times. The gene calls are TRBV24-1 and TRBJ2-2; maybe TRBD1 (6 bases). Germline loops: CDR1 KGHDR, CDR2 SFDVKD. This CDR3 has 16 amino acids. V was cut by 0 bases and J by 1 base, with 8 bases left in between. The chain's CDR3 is CATSDLGTWNTGELFF. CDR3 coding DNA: TGTGCCACCAGTGATTTGGGGACATGGAACACCGGGGAGCTGTTTTTT.

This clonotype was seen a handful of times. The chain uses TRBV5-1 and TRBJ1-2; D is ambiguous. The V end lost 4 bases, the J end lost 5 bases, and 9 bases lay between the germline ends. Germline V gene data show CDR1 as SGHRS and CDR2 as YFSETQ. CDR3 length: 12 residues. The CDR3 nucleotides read TGCGCCAGCAGCATGGACCGTTATGGCTACACCTTC. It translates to CASSMDRYGYTF.

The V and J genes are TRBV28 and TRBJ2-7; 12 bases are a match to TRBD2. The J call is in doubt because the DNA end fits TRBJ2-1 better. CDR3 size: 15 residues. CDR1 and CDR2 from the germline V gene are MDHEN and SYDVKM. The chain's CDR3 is CASSSSGGARYEQFF. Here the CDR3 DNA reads TGTGCCAGCAGTTCTAGCGGGGGGGCTAGGTACGAGCAGTTCTTC.

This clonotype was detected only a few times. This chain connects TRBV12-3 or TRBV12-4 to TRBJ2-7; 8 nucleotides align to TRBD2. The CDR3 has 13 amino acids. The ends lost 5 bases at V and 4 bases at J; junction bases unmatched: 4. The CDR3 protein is CASSRGLEYEQYF. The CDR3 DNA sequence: TGTGCCAGCAGTAGGGGACTAGAGTACGAGCAGTACTTC.

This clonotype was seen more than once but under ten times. The CDR3 is CASSSRQATNEKLFF. CDR3 sequence (DNA): TGTGCCAGCAGCTCCCGACAGGCAACTAATGAAAAACTGTTTTTT. This chain connects TRBV4-2 to TRBJ1-4; D is possibly TRBD1 (6 bases). The CDR3 sequence is 15 residues long. Germline assignment: CDR1 LGHNA and CDR2 YNFKEQ. V lost 5 bases and J 0 bases, leaving 10 bases between the germline ends.

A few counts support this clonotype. In nucleotides, the CDR3 is TGTGCCAGCAGCTCATCCGGGGCTATAACCTACGAGCAGTACTTC. Translated, it gives CASSSSGAITYEQYF. V and J are TRBV7-9 and TRBJ2-7, with D perhaps TRBD1 or TRBD2 (5 bases each). From germline, CDR1 is SEHNR and CDR2 FQNEAQ (reference sequence). This CDR3 contains 15 residues. The V end was cut by 4 bases, the J end by 2 bases, with 15 bases between.

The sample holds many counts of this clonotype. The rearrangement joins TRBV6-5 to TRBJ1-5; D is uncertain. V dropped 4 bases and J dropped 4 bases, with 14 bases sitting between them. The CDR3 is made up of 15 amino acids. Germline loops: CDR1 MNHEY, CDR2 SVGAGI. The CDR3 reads CASSSTGRLNQPQHF. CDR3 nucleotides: TGTGCCAGCAGTTCCACCGGACGGTTAAATCAGCCCCAGCATTTT.

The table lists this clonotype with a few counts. CDR3 loop: CASSSIGTSGSITDTQYF. As DNA, the CDR3 is TGTGCCAGCAGCTCGATTGGGACTAGCGGGAGTATAACAGATACGCAGTATTTT. J is TRBJ2-3 and V is TRBV11-2; 14 nucleotides line up with TRBD2. Losses at the gene ends were 4 bases for V and 3 bases for J; bases not matched to a gene: 9. Germline CDR1 is SGHAT and CDR2 is FQNNGV. The CDR3 extends over 18 amino acids.

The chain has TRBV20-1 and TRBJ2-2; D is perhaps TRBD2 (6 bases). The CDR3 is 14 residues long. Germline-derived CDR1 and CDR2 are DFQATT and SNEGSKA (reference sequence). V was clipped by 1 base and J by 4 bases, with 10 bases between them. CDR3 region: CSARGTTGTGELFF. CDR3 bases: TGCAGTGCTAGAGGGACTACTGGCACCGGGGAGCTGTTTTTT.

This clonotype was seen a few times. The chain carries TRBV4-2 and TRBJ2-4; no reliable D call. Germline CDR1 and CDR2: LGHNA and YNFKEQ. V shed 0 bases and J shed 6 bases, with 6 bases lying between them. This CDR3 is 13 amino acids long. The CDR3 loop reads CASSQDKRNIQYF. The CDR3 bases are TGTGCCAGCAGCCAAGATAAGAGAAACATTCAGTACTTC.

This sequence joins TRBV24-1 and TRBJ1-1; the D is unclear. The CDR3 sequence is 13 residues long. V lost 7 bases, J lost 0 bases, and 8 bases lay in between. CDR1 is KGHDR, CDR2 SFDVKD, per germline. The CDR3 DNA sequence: TGTGCCACCAGGTCTACAGTGAACACTGAAGCTTTCTTT. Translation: CATRSTVNTEAFF.

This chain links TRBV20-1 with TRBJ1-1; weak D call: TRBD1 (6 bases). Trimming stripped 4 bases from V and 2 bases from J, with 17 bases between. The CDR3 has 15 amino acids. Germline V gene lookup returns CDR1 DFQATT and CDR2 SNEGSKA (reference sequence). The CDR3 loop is CSAKYPGHQNTEAFF. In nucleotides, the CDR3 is TGCAGTGCTAAGTATCCGGGACACCAAAACACTGAAGCTTTCTTT.

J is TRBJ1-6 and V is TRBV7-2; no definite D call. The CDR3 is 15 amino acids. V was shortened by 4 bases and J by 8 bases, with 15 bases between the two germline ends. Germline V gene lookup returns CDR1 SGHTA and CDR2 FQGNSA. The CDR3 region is CASSWVLMADSPLHF. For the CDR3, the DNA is TGTGCCAGCAGCTGGGTGTTAATGGCGGATTCACCCCTCCACTTT.